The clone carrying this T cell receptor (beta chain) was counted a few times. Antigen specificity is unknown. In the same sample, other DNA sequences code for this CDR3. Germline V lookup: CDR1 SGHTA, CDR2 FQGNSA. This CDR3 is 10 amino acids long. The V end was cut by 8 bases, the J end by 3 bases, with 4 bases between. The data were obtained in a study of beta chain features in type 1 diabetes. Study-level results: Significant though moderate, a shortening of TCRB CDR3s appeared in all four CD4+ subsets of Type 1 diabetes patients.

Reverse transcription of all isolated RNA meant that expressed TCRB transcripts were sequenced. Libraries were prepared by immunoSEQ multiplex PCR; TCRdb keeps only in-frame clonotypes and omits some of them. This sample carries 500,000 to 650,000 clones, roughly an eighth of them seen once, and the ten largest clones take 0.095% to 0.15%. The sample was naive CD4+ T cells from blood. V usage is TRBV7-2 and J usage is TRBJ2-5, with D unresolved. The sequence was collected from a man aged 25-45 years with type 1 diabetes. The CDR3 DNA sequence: TGTGCCAGCGGTGAAGAGACCCAGTACTTC. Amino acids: CASGEETQYF.